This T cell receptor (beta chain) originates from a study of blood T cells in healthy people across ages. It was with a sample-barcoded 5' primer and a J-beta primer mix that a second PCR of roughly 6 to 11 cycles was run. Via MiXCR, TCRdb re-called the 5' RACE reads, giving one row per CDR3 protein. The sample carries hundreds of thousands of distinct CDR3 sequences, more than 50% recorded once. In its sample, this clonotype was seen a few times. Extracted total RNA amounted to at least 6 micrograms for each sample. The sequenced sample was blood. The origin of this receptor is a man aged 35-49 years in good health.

CDR3 protein: CSATGTEQHSITGPIKLFEAFF. Here the CDR3 DNA reads TGCAGTGCTACAGGGACAGAACAGCATTCCATCACAGGACCTATTAAACTCTTCGAAGCTTTCTTT. The rearrangement links TRBV20-1 to TRBJ1-1; 7 nucleotides agree with TRBD1. The V gene's germline CDR1 is DFQATT and CDR2 SNEGSKA (reference sequence). Germline trimming cut 4 bases from V and 8 bases from J; bases unmatched to any gene: 37. The CDR3 is 22 residues long.